A selection of T cell receptor beta chains follows, all from one sample in a study of CD8 T cells in ankylosing spondylitis. TCRdb redid the calling of the 5' RACE reads with MiXCR, one entry per CDR3 protein. Seen here are over 150,000 distinct CDR3 sequences, 9.5% to 15% observed once, and the top ten hold approximately 15%. Sequenced material: blood, either unsorted or a sorted T cell fraction (not recorded which). These receptors came from a male donor with ankylosing spondylitis or in good health (not recorded which). CDR3s include the opening cysteine and the closing phenylalanine or tryptophan. Each record gives: V gene, D gene, clone size, J gene, CDR3 DNA, CDR3 protein. D genes are given only for firm matches. Size values are once, few and many counts, or a class for expanded clones, and some rows have none.

TRBV7-8,TRBD2,few,TRBJ2-5,TGTGCCAGCAGCTTAGAAGCAGCGGGAGGGATAGAGACCCAGTACTTC,CASSLEAAGGIETQYF
TRBV3-1,TRBD2,few,TRBJ2-1,TGTGCCAGCAGCCCCGTGAGGACTAGCGGATACAATGAGCAGTTCTTC,CASSPVRTSGYNEQFF
TRBV5-1,TRBD1,few,TRBJ1-5,TGCGCCAGCAGCTTGGGGACAGGGAGAGAGCCCCAGCATTTT,CASSLGTGREPQHF
TRBV30,NA,NA,TRBJ2-7,TGTGCCTGGAGTGTAGGTACGGCTAGCGAGCAGTACTTC,CAWSVGTASEQYF
TRBV11-2,NA,NA,TRBJ1-4,TGTGCCAGCAGCTTAGAGGCCGACTCTTGGGAAAAACTGTTTTTT,CASSLEADSWEKLFF
TRBV28,NA,many,TRBJ1-3,TGTGCCAGCAGCTCCAGGGACTTCTCTGGAAACACCATATATTTT,CASSSRDFSGNTIYF
TRBV9,NA,NA,TRBJ2-2,TGTGCCAGCAGCGTAGGGAAGACCGGGGAGCTGTTTTTT,CASSVGKTGELFF
TRBV4-2,NA,few,TRBJ2-2,TGTGCCAGCAGCCCACCCAGGGGCACCGGGGAGCTGTTTTTT,CASSPPRGTGELFF
TRBV5-5,NA,NA,TRBJ2-5,TGTGCCAGCAGCTTGGCCGATGTCTGGTACTTC,CASSLADVWYF
TRBV27,NA,few,TRBJ2-7,TGTGCCAGTTCGACCGGCGGACACGAGCAGTACTTC,CASSTGGHEQYF
TRBV19,TRBD1,NA,TRBJ1-2,TGTGCCAGTAGTATACCAAGGGACAGAGAGTTCTATGGCTACACCTTC,CASSIPRDREFYGYTF
TRBV9,NA,few,TRBJ2-7,TGTGCCAGCAGCGTAGACGCGGGATTCTACGAGCAGTACTTC,CASSVDAGFYEQYF
TRBV4-1,NA,few,TRBJ2-1,TGCGCCAGCAGCCAAGGAAGGAGCGCCCCTCCAGATGAGCAGTTCTTC,CASSQGRSAPPDEQFF
TRBV4-1,TRBD1,many,TRBJ1-4,TGCGCCAGCAGCCCCGGACAGGGCCAGGAAAAACTGTTTTTT,CASSPGQGQEKLFF
TRBV5-1,TRBD1,NA,TRBJ1-5,TGCGCCAGCAGCCCCGGACAGGGCCATCAGCCCCAGCATTTT,CASSPGQGHQPQHF
TRBV11-1,TRBD2,NA,TRBJ2-3,TGTGCCGGCCGACCCGGGACTAGCGGGGAAACGTACACAGATACGCAGTATTTT,CAGRPGTSGETYTDTQYF
TRBV5-1,NA,NA,TRBJ2-1,TGCGCCAGCAGCTTGGGGGGCACTGCCAATGAGCAGTTCTTC,CASSLGGTANEQFF
TRBV9,TRBD2,NA,TRBJ2-1,TGTGCCAGCAGCCCGTTACTAGCGGGCGGCCTCAATGAGCAGTTCTTC,CASSPLLAGGLNEQFF
TRBV7-6,TRBD1,NA,TRBJ2-7,TGTGCCAGCAGCCCAGAGTCCAGGGGGCCCTACGAGCAGTACTTC,CASSPESRGPYEQYF
TRBV27,NA,few,TRBJ1-4,TGTGCCAGCAGTTCCCAGGAACCCAAGGCGGGGTTTAATGAAAAACTGTTTTTT,CASSSQEPKAGFNEKLFF
TRBV29-1,NA,NA,TRBJ2-7,TGCAGAGCCGGCCCAGCATCCTACGAGCAGTACTTC,CRAGPASYEQYF
TRBV12-3/TRBV12-4,TRBD2,many,TRBJ2-3,TGTGCCAGCAGTTTAAATTTAGCGGGGGGTCCAGGAGATACGCAGTATTTT,CASSLNLAGGPGDTQYF
TRBV4-1,TRBD1,many,TRBJ2-5,TGCGCCAGCAGCCCCAGGGGGCGGGAGACCCAGTACTTC,CASSPRGRETQYF
TRBV21-1,NA,many,TRBJ2-1,TGTGCCAGCAGCAAGGGCAAGGAGGGGGGTGAGCAGTTCTTC,CASSKGKEGGEQFF
TRBV5-5,NA,many,TRBJ1-5,TGTGCCAGCAGCCGAGTGGGCAGTGGACAGCCCCAGCATTTT,CASSRVGSGQPQHF
TRBV5-1,NA,NA,TRBJ1-2,TGCGCCAGCAGCTTGGTAGAGGGACGAGACTATGGCTACACCTTC,CASSLVEGRDYGYTF
TRBV12-5,NA,NA,TRBJ1-5,TGTGCTAGTGGTTTGGTCCCGGGGCAGCCCCAGCATTTT,CASGLVPGQPQHF